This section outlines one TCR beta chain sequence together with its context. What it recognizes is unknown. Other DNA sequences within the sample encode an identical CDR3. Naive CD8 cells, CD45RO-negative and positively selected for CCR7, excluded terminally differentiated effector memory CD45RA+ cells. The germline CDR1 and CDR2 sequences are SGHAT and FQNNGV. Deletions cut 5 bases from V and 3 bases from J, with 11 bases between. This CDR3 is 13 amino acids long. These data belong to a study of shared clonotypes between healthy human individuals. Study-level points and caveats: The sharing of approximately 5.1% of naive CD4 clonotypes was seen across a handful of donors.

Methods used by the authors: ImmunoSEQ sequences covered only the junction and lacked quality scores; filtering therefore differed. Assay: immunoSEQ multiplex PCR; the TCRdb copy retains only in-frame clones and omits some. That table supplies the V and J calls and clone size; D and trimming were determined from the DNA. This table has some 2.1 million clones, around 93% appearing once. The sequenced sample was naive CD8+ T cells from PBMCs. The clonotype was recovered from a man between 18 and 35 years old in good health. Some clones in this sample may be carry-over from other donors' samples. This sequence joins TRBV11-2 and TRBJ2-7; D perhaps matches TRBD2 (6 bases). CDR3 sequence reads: CASSPGTGYEQYF. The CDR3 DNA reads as TGTGCCAGCAGCCCCGGGACTGGCTACGAGCAGTACTTC.